The rows below give T cell receptor beta chains drawn from one sample of a study of neurological immune-mediated disorders. TCRdb used MiXCR to reprocess the 5' RACE reads, holding one entry per CDR3 protein. The table lists just over 20,000 distinct CDR3 sequences, 15% to 20% of them singletons. Sequencing was carried out using CD8+ T cells from blood. The source is a woman under 30 with multiple sclerosis. Each CDR3 is given with its conserved first and last residue. The order of the fields is clone size, J gene, D gene, V gene, CDR3 protein, CDR3 DNA. A D gene is named only where the DNA matches it firmly. The listing skips clone size in some rows; elsewhere it reads once, few, many or a size class.

-	TRBJ2-3	-	TRBV4-1	CASSQEAGTQYF	TGCGCCAGCAGCCAAGAGGCGGGTACGCAGTATTTT
many	TRBJ2-6	TRBD1	TRBV14	CASSQDDWDRRSGWVNVLTF	TGTGCCAGCAGCCAAGATGACTGGGACAGGCGGAGTGGTTGGGTCAACGTCCTGACTTTC
many	TRBJ1-1	TRBD1	TRBV10-3	CAISYTGAANTEAFF	TGTGCCATCAGTTATACAGGGGCGGCGAACACTGAAGCTTTCTTT
many	TRBJ2-7	-	TRBV20-1	CSAVGTLGYEQYF	TGCAGTGCCGTAGGGACACTCGGCTACGAGCAGTACTTC
-	TRBJ1-2	-	TRBV5-1	CASSFELANYGYTF	TGCGCCAGCAGCTTTGAGTTAGCTAACTATGGCTACACCTTC
many	TRBJ1-1	-	TRBV5-1	CASSLGVKANTEAFF	TGCGCCAGCAGCTTGGGAGTTAAGGCGAACACTGAAGCTTTCTTT
many	TRBJ1-1	-	TRBV12-5	CASGLIPPGHHTEAFF	TGTGCTAGTGGTTTGATTCCCCCTGGTCACCACACTGAAGCTTTCTTT
few	TRBJ1-1	-	TRBV30	CAWSVRAYTEAFF	TGTGCCTGGAGTGTACGGGCCTACACTGAAGCTTTCTTT
-	TRBJ1-1	-	TRBV7-2	CASSRMDSVGEAFF	TGTGCCAGCAGCCGCATGGACAGTGTGGGTGAAGCTTTCTTT
-	TRBJ1-2	-	TRBV7-2	CASSLQYYGYTF	TGTGCCAGCAGCCTACAGTACTATGGCTACACCTTC
many	TRBJ2-1	-	TRBV7-6	CASTYSSYNEQFF	TGTGCCAGCACCTACAGCTCCTACAATGAGCAGTTCTTC
many	TRBJ2-3	TRBD1	TRBV6-4	CASSVTTGADTQYF	TGTGCCAGCAGTGTCACGACAGGGGCAGATACGCAGTATTTT
many	TRBJ2-6	-	TRBV7-9	CASSSLYGTPESSGANVLTF	TGTGCCAGCAGCTCTCTCTACGGGACACCCGAAAGCTCTGGGGCCAACGTCCTGACTTTC
many	TRBJ2-2	TRBD2	TRBV28	CASSPFVRTSGPGELFF	TGTGCCAGCAGTCCCTTCGTCCGGACTAGCGGGCCCGGGGAGCTGTTTTTT
many	TRBJ2-6	TRBD1	TRBV12-3/TRBV12-4	CASTSTGGVSGANVLTF	TGTGCCAGCACGAGCACAGGGGGCGTGTCTGGGGCCAACGTCCTGACTTTC
many	TRBJ1-3	-	TRBV29-1	CSVEGGGDSSGNTIYF	TGCAGCGTTGAGGGAGGAGGCGACAGCTCTGGAAACACCATATATTTT
many	TRBJ1-2	-	TRBV27	CASAAGRAANYGYTF	TGTGCCAGCGCCGCGGGGAGGGCGGCGAACTATGGCTACACCTTC
many	TRBJ1-1	TRBD1	TRBV20-1	CSATGTGVTEAFF	TGCAGTGCTACCGGGACAGGGGTGACTGAAGCTTTCTTT
many	TRBJ1-2	-	TRBV7-9	CASSRGANYGYTF	TGTGCCAGCAGCCGGGGAGCTAACTATGGCTACACCTTC
many	TRBJ1-2	-	TRBV20-1	CSAGVNGYTF	TGCAGTGCCGGCGTTAATGGCTACACCTTC
-	TRBJ2-2	-	TRBV3-1	CASRHYSGELFF	TGTGCCAGCAGGCATTACTCCGGGGAGCTGTTTTTT
-	TRBJ2-7	TRBD1	TRBV28	CASTRPPGTGDGYEQYF	TGTGCCAGCACTAGACCCCCCGGGACAGGGGACGGCTACGAGCAGTACTTC
-	TRBJ1-3	TRBD1	TRBV6-5	CASSYSRQGGNTIYF	TGTGCCAGCAGTTACTCGAGACAGGGTGGAAACACCATATATTTT
many	TRBJ1-2	TRBD1	TRBV27	CATTSDRGIGYTF	TGTGCCACTACGTCGGACAGGGGAATCGGCTACACCTTC
many	TRBJ1-2	-	TRBV29-1	CSVEDDYGYTF	TGCAGCGTTGAAGATGACTATGGCTACACCTTC
many	TRBJ1-1	TRBD1	TRBV5-1	CASSPTGTGLNTEAFF	TGCGCCAGCAGCCCCACCGGGACAGGATTGAACACTGAAGCTTTCTTT
many	TRBJ1-1	-	TRBV12-3/TRBV12-4	CASKNTEAFF	TGTGCCAGCAAAAATACTGAAGCTTTCTTT
many	TRBJ2-5	TRBD2	TRBV20-1	CSASRGLAEMYQETQYF	TGCAGTGCTAGCCGGGGACTAGCGGAAATGTACCAAGAGACCCAGTACTTC
many	TRBJ2-2	TRBD2	TRBV20-1	CSADKERAGLPTGELFF	TGCAGTGCCGACAAGGAAAGAGCGGGACTCCCCACCGGGGAGCTGTTTTTT
few	TRBJ2-1	-	TRBV5-6	CASSQLGGDYNEQFF	TGTGCCAGCAGCCAGCTAGGAGGGGACTACAATGAGCAGTTCTTC
many	TRBJ2-5	TRBD2	TRBV20-1	CSASDAGGHQETQYF	TGCAGTGCTAGTGACGCGGGGGGACACCAAGAGACCCAGTACTTC
many	TRBJ1-6	TRBD1	TRBV27	CASSIRDRGVYFNSPLHF	TGTGCCAGCAGTATCAGGGACAGGGGAGTTTATTTTAATTCACCCCTCCACTTT
-	TRBJ2-5	TRBD2	TRBV5-4	CASSFASGASSETQYF	TGTGCCAGCAGCTTTGCTAGCGGGGCCTCCTCAGAGACCCAGTACTTC
many	TRBJ2-2	-	TRBV7-9	CASSGGPNTGELFF	TGTGCCAGCAGCGGGGGCCCGAACACCGGGGAGCTGTTTTTT
many	TRBJ2-7	TRBD1	TRBV7-9	CASSLHGTGGHEQYF	TGTGCCAGCAGCTTACACGGGACAGGGGGGCACGAGCAGTACTTC
many	TRBJ2-1	TRBD2	TRBV20-1	CSARSISRLAEQSSYNEQFF	TGCAGTGCTAGATCCATTTCGCGACTAGCGGAGCAGAGCTCCTACAATGAGCAGTTCTTC
many	TRBJ1-3	-	TRBV29-1	CSVMYGISGNTIYF	TGCAGCGTTATGTATGGGATCTCTGGAAACACCATATATTTT
many	TRBJ1-1	-	TRBV10-1	CASSESFTRAEAFF	TGCGCCAGCAGTGAGTCATTTACTCGGGCTGAAGCTTTCTTT
many	TRBJ2-7	-	TRBV9	CASSVGGLASYEQYF	TGTGCCAGCAGCGTAGGGGGGCTAGCTTCCTACGAGCAGTACTTC
many	TRBJ2-3	-	TRBV9	CASSSSVGTDTQYF	TGTGCCAGCAGCTCGTCGGTAGGCACAGATACGCAGTATTTT
many	TRBJ1-4	-	TRBV25-1	CASSALIQGHNEKLFF	TGTGCCAGCAGTGCCTTAATACAGGGACATAATGAAAAACTGTTTTTT
many	TRBJ2-3	TRBD2	TRBV10-3	CAIRVSGGLTDTQYF	TGTGCCATCAGGGTTAGCGGGGGGTTGACAGATACGCAGTATTTT
few	TRBJ2-1	-	TRBV6-6	CASSYGLTYNEQFF	TGTGCCAGCAGTTATGGACTTACCTACAATGAGCAGTTCTTC
-	TRBJ2-1	TRBD2	TRBV4-1	CASSQDSGTSGSNEQFF	TGCGCCAGCAGCCAGGATTCCGGGACTAGCGGGAGCAATGAGCAGTTCTTC
many	TRBJ2-5	-	TRBV10-2	CASSESRPQETQYF	TGCGCCAGCAGTGAGAGCAGGCCCCAAGAGACCCAGTACTTC
many	TRBJ2-7	-	TRBV5-6	CASSYLGAYEQYF	TGTGCCAGCAGCTACCTTGGGGCCTACGAGCAGTACTTC
-	TRBJ2-5	TRBD2	TRBV10-3	CAISGSGSEETQYF	TGTGCCATCAGTGGGAGCGGGAGCGAAGAGACCCAGTACTTC
many	TRBJ1-1	-	TRBV29-1	CSVWGGHEAFF	TGCAGCGTTTGGGGAGGCCATGAAGCTTTCTTT
many	TRBJ2-6	TRBD2	TRBV10-3	CAISEWNGTSRYGGANVLTF	TGTGCCATCAGTGAGTGGAACGGGACTAGTCGTTATGGCGGGGCCAACGTCCTGACTTTC
many	TRBJ2-2	-	TRBV7-8	CASSPHAGSNTGELFF	TGTGCCAGCAGCCCCCACGCGGGCTCGAACACCGGGGAGCTGTTTTTT
medium-sized	TRBJ1-1	-	TRBV29-1	CSVDDGANTEAFF	TGCAGCGTTGACGACGGGGCGAACACTGAAGCTTTCTTT
medium-sized	TRBJ1-1	-	TRBV21-1	CASSPIREPQVDFF	TGTGCCAGCAGCCCGATCAGGGAGCCTCAGGTGGATTTCTTT
medium-sized	TRBJ2-3	TRBD1	TRBV12-3/TRBV12-4	CASSPRDRVTDTQYF	TGTGCCAGCAGTCCGCGGGACAGGGTAACAGATACGCAGTATTTT
-	TRBJ2-1	TRBD2	TRBV6-1	CASTASGGAYNEQFF	TGTGCCAGCACCGCTAGCGGGGGGGCCTACAATGAGCAGTTCTTC
many	TRBJ1-2	TRBD1	TRBV4-3	CASSQDRAGGEGYTF	TGCGCCAGCAGCCAAGATCGTGCAGGGGGAGAAGGCTACACCTTC
-	TRBJ1-6	TRBD1	TRBV28	CASREPGQGLAPLHF	TGTGCCAGCAGGGAGCCCGGACAGGGTTTGGCACCCCTCCACTTT
many	TRBJ1-5	-	TRBV6-2/TRBV6-3	CASSPDRGGNQPQHF	TGTGCCAGCTCCCCCGACCGGGGAGGCAATCAGCCCCAGCATTTT